Each of the 8 T cell receptor beta chains below was sequenced from the same sample in a study of cytomegalovirus exposure and HLA in healthy donors. It was with 60 Vbeta and 13 Jbeta primers that the PCR ran. Clones were read by immunoSEQ multiplex PCR, and TCRdb kept only the in-frame ones, dropping some. The sample has around 78,000 clones; about four fifths are singletons. Sequences were obtained from PBMCs. Every receptor here comes from a woman in her 50s in good health and CMV-seronegative.

The chain is built from TRBV21-1 and TRBJ1-2. TRBV21-1 is labeled a pseudogene. This CDR3 is built from 18 residues. The DNA of the CDR3 is TGTGCCAGCAGCCCTGGAGTCAATACCCCCCTAGCTAACTATGGCTACACCTTC. Translation gives CASSPGVNTPLANYGYTF.

This clone has only a few counts. V usage is TRBV28 and J usage is TRBJ2-2, with D perhaps matching TRBD2 (5 bases). The germline gives CDR1 MDHEN, CDR2 SYDVKM. The V and J ends lost 5 bases and 1 base respectively, with 11 bases between them. This CDR3 is built from 15 residues. CDR3 loop: CASSPGTMNTGELFF. Here the CDR3 DNA reads TGTGCCAGCAGTCCGGGAACTATGAACACCGGGGAGCTGTTTTTT.

This chain connects TRBV2 to TRBJ2-1; 8 bases align to TRBD2. This CDR3 is 13 amino acids long. Germline values: CDR1 SNHLY, CDR2 FYNNEI. V dropped 7 bases and J dropped 9; count of bases not matched to a gene: 8. The CDR3 sequence is CASTSGYWSEQFF. The CDR3 DNA reads as TGTGCCAGCACTAGCGGGTATTGGAGTGAGCAGTTCTTC.

This rearrangement joins TRBV28 to TRBJ1-5; D not resolved. The germline V gene encodes CDR1 MDHEN and CDR2 SYDVKM. Trimming pared 6 bases from V and 7 bases from J, leaving 7 bases between. This CDR3 is 11 amino acids long. The CDR3: CASSTGQPQHF. CDR3 bases: TGTGCCAGCAGCACGGGGCAGCCCCAGCATTTT.

The J gene is TRBJ2-7, the V gene TRBV15; tentative D call: TRBD1 (7 bases). The CDR3 is made up of 17 amino acids. V shed 1 base and J shed 3 bases, with 19 bases lying between them. Germline V lookup: CDR1 LNHNV, CDR2 YYDKDF (reference sequence). CDR3 coding DNA: TGTGCCACCAGCAGAGGGGGGTCGGAGGGGGCTGTCTACGAGCAGTACTTC. Its translation: CATSRGGSEGAVYEQYF. Full variable domain (missing parts from reference TRBV15 and TRBJ2-7): DAMVIQNPRYQVTQFGKPVTLSCSQTLNHNVMYWYQQKSSQAPKLLFHYYDKDFNNEADTPDNFQSRRPNTSFCFLDIRSPGLGDTAMYLCATSRGGSEGAVYEQYFGPGTRLTVT.

This clone was detected once. The V call is TRBV30, the J call TRBJ2-1, with 12 bases identical to TRBD2. In germline, CDR1 is GTSNPN, CDR2 SVGIG (reference sequence). V trimming: 3 bases; J trimming: 4 bases; junction bases outside the gene matches: 10. The length of the CDR3 is 17 residues. CDR3 sequence (DNA): TGTGCCTGGAGCACTCGACTAGCGGGGGCGATATACAATGAGCAGTTCTTC. This sequence encodes CAWSTRLAGAIYNEQFF.

The V and J genes are TRBV7-9 and TRBJ1-2; D may be TRBD1 (6 bases). CDR1 and CDR2 (germline): SEHNR, FQNEAQ (reference sequence). The germline V and J ends were trimmed by 9 bases and 7 bases, with 21 bases remaining between them. This CDR3 contains 14 residues. CDR3 loop: CASSLQGTYIGYTF. DNA of the CDR3: TGTGCCAGTAGTCTTCAGGGGACCTATATTGGCTACACCTTC.

V usage is TRBV6-5 and J usage is TRBJ1-2; 9 bases line up with TRBD1. Germline-derived CDR1 and CDR2 are MNHEY and SVGAGI. The junction had 6 bases not matched to a gene; V was cut back by 4 bases and J by 6 bases. The CDR3 runs to 14 residues. CDR3 DNA sequence: TGTGCCAGCAGTTCAACGAGGACAGGGGATGGCTACACCTTC. Amino acids: CASSSTRTGDGYTF.